This T cell receptor (beta chain) was captured in a study of response to subunit inactivated influenza vaccine. Findings and limits, study-wide: Only a handful of new T cells, the authors suggested, are recruited with each seasonal influenza vaccination.

In TCRdb, the RT-PCR reads were re-called with MiXCR into one record per CDR3 protein. The sample has hundreds of thousands of distinct CDR3 sequences; approximately 13% are singletons. This clonotype was seen a handful of times. Its antigen is unknown. The length of the CDR3 is 14 residues. The ends were cut back, 2 bases at V and 6 bases at J, with 13 bases in the middle. The specimen was PBMCs from blood, collected 14 to 15 days before vaccination. The TCR originated in a man aged 50-59 years who received an inactivated influenza vaccine. The J gene is TRBJ1-1, the V gene TRBV12-3 or TRBV12-4; no clear D gene. CDR3 region: CASSLRSRASEAFF. In nucleotides, the CDR3 is TGTGCCAGCAGTTTACGGTCGCGAGCCTCTGAAGCTTTCTTT.